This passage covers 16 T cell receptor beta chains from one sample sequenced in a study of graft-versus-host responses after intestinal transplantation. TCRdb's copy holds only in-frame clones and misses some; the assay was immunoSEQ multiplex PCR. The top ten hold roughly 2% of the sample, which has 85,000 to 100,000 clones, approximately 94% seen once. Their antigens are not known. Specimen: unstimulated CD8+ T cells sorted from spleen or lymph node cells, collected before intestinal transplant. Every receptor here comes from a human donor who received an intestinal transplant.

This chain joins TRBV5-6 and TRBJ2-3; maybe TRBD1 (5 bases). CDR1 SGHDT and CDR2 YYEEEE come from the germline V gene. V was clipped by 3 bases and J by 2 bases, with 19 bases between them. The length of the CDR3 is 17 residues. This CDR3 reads CASSSFGEVGPTDTQYF. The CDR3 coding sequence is TGTGCCAGCAGCTCCTTTGGGGAAGTGGGGCCCACAGATACGCAGTATTTT. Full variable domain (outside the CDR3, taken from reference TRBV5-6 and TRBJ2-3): DAGVTQSPTHLIKTRGQQVTLRCSPKSGHDTVSWYQQALGQGPQFIFQYYEEEERQRGNFPDRFSGHQFPNYSSELNVNALLLGDSALYLCASSSFGEVGPTDTQYFGPGTRLTVL.

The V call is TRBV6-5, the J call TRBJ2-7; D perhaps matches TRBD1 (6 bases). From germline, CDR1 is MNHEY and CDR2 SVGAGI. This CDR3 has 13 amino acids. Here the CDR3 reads CACRDTSSYEQYF. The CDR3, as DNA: TGTGCTTGCCGGGACACTAGCTCCTACGAGCAGTACTTC.

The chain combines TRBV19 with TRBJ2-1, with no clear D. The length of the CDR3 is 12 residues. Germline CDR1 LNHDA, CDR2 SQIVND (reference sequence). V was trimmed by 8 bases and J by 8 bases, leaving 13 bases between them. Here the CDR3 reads CASSPFPHEQFF. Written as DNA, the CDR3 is TGTGCCAGTTCCCCCTTTCCCCATGAGCAGTTCTTC.

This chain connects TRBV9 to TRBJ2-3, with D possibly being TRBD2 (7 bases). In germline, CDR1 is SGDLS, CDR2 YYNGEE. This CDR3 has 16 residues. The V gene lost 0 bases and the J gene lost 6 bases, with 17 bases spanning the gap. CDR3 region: CASSVALGGGLDTQYF. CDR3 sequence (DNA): TGTGCCAGCAGCGTAGCTCTGGGGGGGGGCCTGGATACGCAGTATTTT. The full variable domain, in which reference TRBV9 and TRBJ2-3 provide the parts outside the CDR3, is DSGVTQTPKHLITATGQRVTLRCSPRSGDLSVYWYQQSLDQGLQFLIQYYNGEERAKGNILERFSAQQFPDLHSELNLSSLELGDSALYFCASSVALGGGLDTQYFGPGTRLTVL.

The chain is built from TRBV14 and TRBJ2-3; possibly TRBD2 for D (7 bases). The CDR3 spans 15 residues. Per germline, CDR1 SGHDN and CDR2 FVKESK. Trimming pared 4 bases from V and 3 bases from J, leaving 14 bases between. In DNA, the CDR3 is TGTGCCAGCAGCCCACGCGGGGGCTTAACAGATACGCAGTATTTT. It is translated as CASSPRGGLTDTQYF.

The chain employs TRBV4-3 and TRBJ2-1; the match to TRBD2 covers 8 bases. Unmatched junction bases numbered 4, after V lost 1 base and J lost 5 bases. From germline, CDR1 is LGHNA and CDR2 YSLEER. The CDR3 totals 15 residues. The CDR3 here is CASSQGSGADNEQFF. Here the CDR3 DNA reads TGCGCCAGCAGCCAAGGTAGCGGGGCTGACAATGAGCAGTTCTTC.

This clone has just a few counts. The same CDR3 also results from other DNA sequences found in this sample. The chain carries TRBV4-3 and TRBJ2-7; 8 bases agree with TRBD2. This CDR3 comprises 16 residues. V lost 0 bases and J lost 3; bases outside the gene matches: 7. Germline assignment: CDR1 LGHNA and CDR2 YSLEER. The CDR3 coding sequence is TGCGCCAGCAGCCAAGAAGCTGGCGGGACTAGCTACGAGCAGTACTTC. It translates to CASSQEAGGTSYEQYF.

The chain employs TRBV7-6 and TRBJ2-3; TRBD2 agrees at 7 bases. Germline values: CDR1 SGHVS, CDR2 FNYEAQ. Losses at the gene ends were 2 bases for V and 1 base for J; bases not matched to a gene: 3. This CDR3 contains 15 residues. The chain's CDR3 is CASSLSLAGTDTQYF. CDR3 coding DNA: TGTGCCAGCAGCTTATCCCTAGCGGGCACAGATACGCAGTATTTT.

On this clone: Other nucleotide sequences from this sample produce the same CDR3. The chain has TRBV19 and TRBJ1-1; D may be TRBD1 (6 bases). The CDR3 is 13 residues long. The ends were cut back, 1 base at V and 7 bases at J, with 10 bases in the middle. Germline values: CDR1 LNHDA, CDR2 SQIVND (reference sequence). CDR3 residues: CASSIGEGGEAFF. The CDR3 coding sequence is TGTGCCAGTAGTATAGGGGAGGGGGGTGAAGCTTTCTTT.

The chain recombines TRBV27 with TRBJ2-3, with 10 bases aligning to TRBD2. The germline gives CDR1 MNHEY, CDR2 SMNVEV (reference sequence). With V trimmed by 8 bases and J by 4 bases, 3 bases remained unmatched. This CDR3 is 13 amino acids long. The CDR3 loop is CASGGLAPDTQYF. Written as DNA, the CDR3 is TGTGCCAGCGGGGGACTAGCGCCAGATACGCAGTATTTT.

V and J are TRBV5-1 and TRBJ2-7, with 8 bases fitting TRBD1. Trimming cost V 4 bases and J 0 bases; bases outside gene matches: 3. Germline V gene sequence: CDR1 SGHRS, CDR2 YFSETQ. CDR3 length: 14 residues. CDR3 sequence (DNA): TGCGCCAGCAGCCTGGACAGGGTCTCCTACGAGCAGTACTTC. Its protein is CASSLDRVSYEQYF.

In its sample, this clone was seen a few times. In DNA, the CDR3 is TGCAGCGCCCAGGGAGACTATAATAGCGGGGAGGAAGATACGCAGTATTTT. Its protein is CSAQGDYNSGEEDTQYF. This chain links TRBV29-1 with TRBJ2-3, with 8 nucleotides matching TRBD2. Germline CDR1 is SQVTM and CDR2 is ANQGSEA. This CDR3 comprises 17 residues. The J segment lost 5 bases and the V segment lost 7 bases, leaving 20 bases of the junction unmatched.

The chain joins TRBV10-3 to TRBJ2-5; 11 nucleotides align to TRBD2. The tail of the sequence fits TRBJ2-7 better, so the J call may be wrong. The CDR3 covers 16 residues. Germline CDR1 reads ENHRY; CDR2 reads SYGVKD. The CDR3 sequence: CAISDFLSGGVYEQYF. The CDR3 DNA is TGTGCCATCAGTGACTTTCTTAGCGGGGGGGTCTACGAGCAGTACTTC.

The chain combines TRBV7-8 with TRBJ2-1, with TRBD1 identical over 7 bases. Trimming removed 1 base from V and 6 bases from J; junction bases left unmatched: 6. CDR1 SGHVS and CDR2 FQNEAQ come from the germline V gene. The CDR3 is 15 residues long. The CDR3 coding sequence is TGTGCCAGCAGCTTAGGTGTGGGGGACAGCAATGAGCAGTTCTTC. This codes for CASSLGVGDSNEQFF.

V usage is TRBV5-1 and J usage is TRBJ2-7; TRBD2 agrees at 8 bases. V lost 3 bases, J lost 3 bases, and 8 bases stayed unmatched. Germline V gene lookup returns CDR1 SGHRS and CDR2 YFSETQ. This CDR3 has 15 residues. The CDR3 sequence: CASSSPGGVDYEQYF. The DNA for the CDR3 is TGCGCCAGCAGCTCCCCCGGGGGGGTCGACTACGAGCAGTACTTC.

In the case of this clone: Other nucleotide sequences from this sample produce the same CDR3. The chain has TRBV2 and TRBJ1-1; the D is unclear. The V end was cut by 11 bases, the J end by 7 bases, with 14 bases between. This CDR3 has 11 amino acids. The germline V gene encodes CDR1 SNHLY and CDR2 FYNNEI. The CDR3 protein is CAGQVSLEAFF. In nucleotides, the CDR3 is TGTGCCGGGCAAGTTTCCCTTGAAGCTTTCTTT.